This record covers a single TCR beta chain. This entry comes from a study of T cell responses to AZD1222 COVID-19 vaccine. Only in-frame clones appear in the TCRdb table, and some are missing; sequencing was by immunoSEQ multiplex PCR. There are some 150,000 clones in the sample, with 2.2% held by the top ten. V lost 4 bases to trimming and J lost 4 bases; unmatched junction nucleotides: 10. CDR1 and CDR2 (germline): LGHNA, YSLEER. This CDR3 has 15 residues. The sequenced sample was peripheral blood. This rearrangement joins TRBV4-3 to TRBJ2-7, with 7 bases aligning to TRBD1. The sequence derives from an adult in good health. The CDR3 loop is CASSLSEGAWYEQYF. The CDR3 bases are TGCGCCAGCAGCCTAAGTGAGGGGGCCTGGTACGAGCAGTACTTC.